Listed below are T cell receptor beta chains from one sample, sequenced in a study of cytomegalovirus exposure and HLA in healthy donors. The repertoire was sequenced with immunoSEQ multiplex PCR; TCRdb's copy has only in-frame clones and lacks some. The table includes around 300,000 clones, about 85% detected once. The sample was PBMCs. These receptors came from a woman in her thirties in good health and CMV-seropositive. Each CDR3 is given with its conserved first and last residue. Fields, in order: clone size, J gene, V gene, D gene, CDR3 DNA, CDR3 protein. The D gene is left open where the match is weak. Some rows mark clone size as missing; the rest say once, few, many or name a class of expanded clone.

size: .; J: TRBJ1-1; V: TRBV6-1; D: TRBD1; DNA: TGTGCCAGCAGTGCTGGGACAGGGGCTGAAGCTTTCTTT; CDR3: CASSAGTGAEAFF
size: .; J: TRBJ2-3; V: TRBV30; D: TRBD2; DNA: TGTGCCTGGCGCACTAGCGGGGGGGCAGATACGCAGTATTTT; CDR3: CAWRTSGGADTQYF
size: once; J: TRBJ1-1; V: TRBV2; D: .; DNA: TGTGCCAGCCCGGACGGAGAGGACACTGAAGCTTTCTTT; CDR3: CASPDGEDTEAFF
size: few; J: TRBJ2-7; V: TRBV19; D: TRBD1; DNA: TGTGCTACCGGACAGGGGGCGTGGAACGAGCAGTACTTC; CDR3: CATGQGAWNEQYF
size: .; J: TRBJ1-4; V: TRBV11-2; D: .; DNA: TGTGCCAGCAGGAAGCAAGGGGGAACCGGAGAAAAACTGTTTTTT; CDR3: CASRKQGGTGEKLFF
size: .; J: TRBJ2-4; V: TRBV28; D: .; DNA: TGTGCCAGCAGTTTACAACAGGGATCCAAAAACATTCAGTACTTC; CDR3: CASSLQQGSKNIQYF
size: .; J: TRBJ2-2; V: TRBV28; D: TRBD1; DNA: TGTGCCAGCAAATCGGACAGGCTAAGGGGCGGGGAGCTGTTTTTT; CDR3: CASKSDRLRGGELFF
size: .; J: TRBJ1-2; V: TRBV4-3; D: .; DNA: TGCGCCAGCAGCCAAGGAGAACAATCGGTGGACTATGGCTACACCTTC; CDR3: CASSQGEQSVDYGYTF
size: .; J: TRBJ2-5; V: TRBV5-1; D: .; DNA: TGCGCCAGCAGCTTGGGAAGCATGGACAGACCCCGTCAGGAGACCCAGTACTTC; CDR3: CASSLGSMDRPRQETQYF
size: .; J: TRBJ1-2; V: TRBV4-1; D: .; DNA: TGCGCCAGCAGCCATGTGGACAGCCGAAATGGCTACACCTTC; CDR3: CASSHVDSRNGYTF
size: .; J: TRBJ2-1; V: TRBV10-3; D: .; DNA: TGTGCCATCAGTGAGGTACAAGGGAGACACTACAATGAGCAGTTCTTC; CDR3: CAISEVQGRHYNEQFF
size: .; J: TRBJ2-7; V: TRBV28; D: .; DNA: TGTGCCAGCAGCCCCCACTTGTACGAGCAGTACTTC; CDR3: CASSPHLYEQYF
size: .; J: TRBJ2-5; V: TRBV29-1; D: .; DNA: TGCAGCGTTGACGACGGGGGAGGATGGGAGACCCAGTACTTC; CDR3: CSVDDGGGWETQYF
size: few; J: TRBJ2-7; V: TRBV4-1; D: .; DNA: TGCGCCAGCAGCCAAGGACCCGTCTACGAGCAGTACTTC; CDR3: CASSQGPVYEQYF
size: .; J: TRBJ1-5; V: TRBV7-8; D: .; DNA: TGTGCCAGCAGCTTCGACAGAGGGAATCAGCCCCAGCATTTT; CDR3: CASSFDRGNQPQHF
size: .; J: TRBJ1-1; V: TRBV13; D: .; DNA: TGTGCCAGCAGCGCCAGGGTTTTGATGAACACTGAAGCTTTCTTT; CDR3: CASSARVLMNTEAFF
size: .; J: TRBJ1-4; V: TRBV7-2; D: .; DNA: TGTGCCAGCAGACCAGGTGGAACTAATGAAAAACTGTTTTTT; CDR3: CASRPGGTNEKLFF
size: .; J: TRBJ2-7; V: TRBV5-5; D: .; DNA: TGTGCCAGCAGCGCCACAGAATACGAGCAGTACTTC; CDR3: CASSATEYEQYF
size: .; J: TRBJ2-1; V: TRBV6-1; D: TRBD1; DNA: TGTGCCAGCAGCCTGACAGGGTTGGTTGAGCAGTTCTTC; CDR3: CASSLTGLVEQFF
size: .; J: TRBJ2-7; V: TRBV25-1; D: .; DNA: TGTGCCAGCAGTGAATGGGGGGCCTACGAGCAGTACTTC; CDR3: CASSEWGAYEQYF